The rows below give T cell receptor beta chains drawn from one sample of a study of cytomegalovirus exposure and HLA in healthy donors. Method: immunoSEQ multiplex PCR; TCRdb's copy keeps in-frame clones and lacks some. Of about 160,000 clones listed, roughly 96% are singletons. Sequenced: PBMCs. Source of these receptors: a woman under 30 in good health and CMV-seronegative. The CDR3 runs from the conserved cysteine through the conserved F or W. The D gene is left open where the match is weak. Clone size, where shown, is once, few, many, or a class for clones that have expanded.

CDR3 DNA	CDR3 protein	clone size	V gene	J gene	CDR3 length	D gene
TGTGCCAGTAGTATCGTAGCAGGGTGGTACTCTGGCTACACCTTC	CASSIVAGWYSGYTF	NA	TRBV19	TRBJ1-2	15	NA
TGTGCCAGTAGTATAGATCTATTCGGGGAACGGCCTGAAGCTTTCTTT	CASSIDLFGERPEAFF	NA	TRBV19	TRBJ1-1	16	NA
TGTGCCAGCAGCTCACGAAGAAGGACGCGGGGGGGAAACAATGAGCAGTTCTTC	CASSSRRRTRGGNNEQFF	NA	TRBV7-2	TRBJ2-1	18	TRBD2
TGTGCCAGCAGCGTAACAGGGAGCAATTCACCCCTCCACTTT	CASSVTGSNSPLHF	NA	TRBV9	TRBJ1-6	14	NA
TGTGCCAGCAGTTACTCGATAAGTGGCCAGCCCCAGCATTTT	CASSYSISGQPQHF	NA	TRBV6-5	TRBJ1-5	14	NA
TGTGCCAGCAGCCCTATGACTAGCGGGGGGATCTACGAGCAGTACTTC	CASSPMTSGGIYEQYF	NA	TRBV4-2	TRBJ2-7	16	TRBD2
TGTGCCAGCAGACAACAGCGGGGGGGCTACGAGCAGTACTTC	CASRQQRGGYEQYF	NA	TRBV6-1	TRBJ2-7	14	TRBD2
TGTGCCAGCAGCCCACAGGGGAGCTCCTACGAGCAGTACTTC	CASSPQGSSYEQYF	few	TRBV14	TRBJ2-7	14	TRBD1
TGTGCCATGATCCCCCCAGGGATGAACACTGAAGCTTTCTTT	CAMIPPGMNTEAFF	NA	TRBV10-3	TRBJ1-1	14	NA
TGCGCCAGCAGCTTGGTGTCAAATTCCTACGAGCAGTACTTC	CASSLVSNSYEQYF	once	TRBV5-1	TRBJ2-7	14	NA
TGTGCCAGCAGTGAGAGGCTGGAGGAAAAACTGTTTTTT	CASSERLEEKLFF	NA	TRBV6-1	TRBJ1-4	13	NA
TGTGCCTGGGCGGACAGGTCTGAAGCTTTCTTT	CAWADRSEAFF	NA	TRBV30	TRBJ1-1	11	TRBD1